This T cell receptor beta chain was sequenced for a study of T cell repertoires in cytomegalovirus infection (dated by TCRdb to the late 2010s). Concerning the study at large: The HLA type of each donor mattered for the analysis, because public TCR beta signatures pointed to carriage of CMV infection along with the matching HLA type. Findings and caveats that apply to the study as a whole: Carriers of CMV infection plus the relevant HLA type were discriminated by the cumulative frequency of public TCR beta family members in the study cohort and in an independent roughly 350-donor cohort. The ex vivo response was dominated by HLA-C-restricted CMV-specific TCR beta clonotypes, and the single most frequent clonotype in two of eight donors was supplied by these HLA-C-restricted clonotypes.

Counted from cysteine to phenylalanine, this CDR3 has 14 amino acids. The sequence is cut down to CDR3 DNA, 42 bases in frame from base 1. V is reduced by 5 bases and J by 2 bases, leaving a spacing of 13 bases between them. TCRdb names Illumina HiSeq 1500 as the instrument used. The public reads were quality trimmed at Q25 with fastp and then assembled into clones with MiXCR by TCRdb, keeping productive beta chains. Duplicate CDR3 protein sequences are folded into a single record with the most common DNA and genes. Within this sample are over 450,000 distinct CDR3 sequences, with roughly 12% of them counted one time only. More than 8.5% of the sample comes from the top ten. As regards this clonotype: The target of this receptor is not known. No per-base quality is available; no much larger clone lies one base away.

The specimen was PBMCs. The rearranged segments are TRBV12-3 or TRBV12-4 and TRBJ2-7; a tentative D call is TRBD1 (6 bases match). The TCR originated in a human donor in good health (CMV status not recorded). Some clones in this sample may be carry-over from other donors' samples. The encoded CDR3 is CASSPQGVPYEQYF. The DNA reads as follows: TGTGCCAGCAGTCCACAGGGCGTACCCTACGAGCAGTACTTC.